The 18 T cell receptor beta chains below were found in one sample sequenced in a study of T-cell reconstitution after alpha-beta-depleted transplantation in children. A library of TCRbeta sequences, prepared with unique molecular identifiers, was generated. In TCRdb, the PCR reads were re-called with MiXCR into one record per CDR3 protein. The table includes a few hundred thousand distinct CDR3 sequences, roughly a quarter detected once. The sequenced sample was PBMCs, mostly from graft donor cells, obtained 360 days after TCRalphabeta/CD19-depleted stem cell transplant. These TCRs come from a female patient aged 2-15 years who had a stem cell transplant for congenital amegakaryocytic thrombocytopenia, so the T cells may come from the graft donor.

This chain joins TRBV27 and TRBJ1-1; unclear D gene. V was clipped by 8 bases and J by 10 bases, with 8 bases between them. The germline gives CDR1 MNHEY, CDR2 SMNVEV (reference sequence). CDR3 size: 9 residues. The CDR3 DNA follows: TGTGCCAGCCGAGTGTTAGCTTTCTTT. This gives the protein CASRVLAFF.

The chain combines TRBV6-4 with TRBJ2-3; 7 bases match TRBD2. Germline CDR1 and CDR2: MRHNA and SNTAGT. The CDR3 is 13 residues long. J gave up 3 bases and V 3 bases, and 0 bases lay outside the gene matches. CDR3 DNA sequence: TGTGCCAGCAGTGAGCGGGAGACAGATACGCAGTATTTT. It yields the protein CASSERETDTQYF.

There are a few counts of this clonotype. The chain uses TRBV5-1 and TRBJ2-2; 8 nucleotides agree with TRBD2. This CDR3 is built from 16 residues. V was pared by 3 bases and J by 4 bases, with 8 bases of the junction left unmatched. Germline loops: CDR1 SGHRS, CDR2 YFSETQ. The CDR3 is CASSSDPTSGTGELFF. In DNA, the CDR3 is TGCGCCAGCAGCTCCGATCCTACTAGCGGCACCGGGGAGCTGTTTTTT.

This clonotype was observed many times. The chain employs TRBV29-1 and TRBJ2-5; TRBD1 aligns across 7 bases. Germline V lookup: CDR1 SQVTM, CDR2 ANQGSEA. The length of the CDR3 is 13 residues. V gave up 4 bases and J gave up 6 bases; unmatched junction bases: 8. CDR3 loop: CSVALTGAKTQYF. Written as DNA, the CDR3 is TGCAGCGTTGCCCTAACAGGGGCGAAGACCCAGTACTTC.

This clonotype showed up just a few times. This chain uses TRBV7-2 with TRBJ2-7; D is undetermined. This CDR3 has 13 residues. Germline V gene lookup returns CDR1 SGHTA and CDR2 FQGNSA. V was cut by 5 bases and J by 2 bases, with 10 bases left in between. CDR3 nucleotide sequence: TGTGCCAGCAGCCCTTATGAACCCTACGAGCAGTACTTC. Amino acids: CASSPYEPYEQYF.

This clonotype has only a few counts. This chain joins TRBV20-1 and TRBJ2-3; TRBD2 agrees at 9 bases. Germline assignment: CDR1 DFQATT and CDR2 SNEGSKA (reference sequence). Losses at the gene ends were 2 bases for V and 4 bases for J; bases not matched to a gene: 7. The CDR3 runs to 15 residues. CDR3: CSARYSGGPPDTQYF. CDR3 DNA sequence: TGCAGTGCTAGATACAGCGGGGGGCCGCCAGATACGCAGTATTTT.

The rearrangement links TRBV7-3 to TRBJ2-5; the D gene could be TRBD1 or TRBD2 (5 bases each). The CDR3 contains 13 residues. V gave up 5 bases and J gave up 5 bases, with 12 bases separating them. Germline V gene lookup returns CDR1 SGHTA and CDR2 FQGTGA. CDR3 amino acids: CASSQNWGETQYF. The CDR3 coding sequence is TGTGCCAGCAGCCAAAATTGGGGGGAGACCCAGTACTTC.

The chain employs TRBV4-2 and TRBJ2-5; 11 nucleotides agree with TRBD2. The V gene end was trimmed by 2 bases and the J gene end by 2 bases; junction bases not matched to a gene: 13. The CDR3 extends over 19 amino acids. The germline gives CDR1 LGHNA, CDR2 YNFKEQ. CDR3 residues: CASSQQGTSGGPIQETQYF. CDR3 sequence (DNA): TGTGCCAGCAGCCAACAAGGGACTAGCGGAGGCCCTATTCAAGAGACCCAGTACTTC.

The J gene is TRBJ1-4, the V gene TRBV20-1; D call uncertain. The CDR3 has 14 amino acids. V dropped 0 bases and J dropped 8 bases, with 13 bases sitting between them. Germline loops: CDR1 DFQATT, CDR2 SNEGSKA (reference sequence). CDR3 sequence (DNA): TGCAGTGCTAGAGATGGGCAAGGGCCCGAAAAACTGTTTTTT. This translates into CSARDGQGPEKLFF.

The chain carries TRBV12-3 or TRBV12-4 and TRBJ2-7, with 11 bases matching TRBD2. Trimming removed 4 bases from V and 3 bases from J; junction bases left unmatched: 2. The CDR3 totals 14 residues. CDR3 residues: CASSWGTSGYEQYF. The CDR3 DNA sequence: TGTGCCAGCAGTTGGGGGACTAGCGGCTACGAGCAGTACTTC.

The chain employs TRBV25-1 and TRBJ2-3; D gene uncertain. Germline V lookup: CDR1 MGHDK, CDR2 SYGVNS. V lost 4 bases, J lost 0 bases, and 11 bases lay in between. This CDR3 region has 15 residues. The DNA of the CDR3 is TGTGCCAGCAGTGGACAACTAACTAGCACAGATACGCAGTATTTT. Encoded protein: CASSGQLTSTDTQYF.

The chain is built from TRBV20-1 and TRBJ1-2; 9 positions match TRBD1. CDR1 and CDR2 (germline): DFQATT, SNEGSKA (reference sequence). The V segment lost 5 bases and the J segment 7 bases; nucleotides outside the gene matches: 11. CDR3 size: 14 residues. CDR3 nucleotides: TGCAGTGCTGGGACCGGGACAGGGTTTCTTGGCTACACCTTC. Protein: CSAGTGTGFLGYTF.

The chain carries TRBV5-1 and TRBJ2-7; perhaps TRBD1 as D (6 bases). The CDR3 spans 14 residues. V lost 7 bases to trimming and J lost 0 bases, with 14 bases between them. The germline V gene has CDR1 SGHRS and CDR2 YFSETQ. CDR3 in DNA: TGCGCCAGCGCAACTCAGGGGAGCTCCTACGAGCAGTACTTC. Its translation: CASATQGSSYEQYF.

This sequence joins TRBV11-2 and TRBJ1-6; 9 bases fit TRBD1. The CDR3 spans 15 residues. In germline, CDR1 is SGHAT, CDR2 FQNNGV. V trimming: 5 bases; J trimming: 7 bases; junction bases outside the gene matches: 6. In nucleotides, the CDR3 is TGTGCCAGCAGCCGTCAAGGACAGGGGAATTCACCCCTCCACTTT. This sequence encodes CASSRQGQGNSPLHF. Combining the CDR3 with reference TRBV11-2 and TRBJ1-6 gives the whole variable domain EAGVAQSPRYKIIEKRQSVAFWCNPISGHATLYWYQQILGQGPKLLIQFQNNGVVDDSQLPKDRFSAERLKGVDSTLKIQPAKLEDSAVYLCASSRQGQGNSPLHFGNGTRLTVT.

CDR3 nucleotide sequence: TGTGCCAGCAGTAGTAGCGGGCAAGAGACCCAGTACTTC. It yields the protein CASSSSGQETQYF. J is TRBJ2-5 and V is TRBV12-3 or TRBV12-4, with 7 bases identical to TRBD2. The CDR3 is 13 residues long. V trimming: 5 bases; J trimming: 2 bases; junction bases outside the gene matches: 2.

This clonotype was picked up a small number of times. The V call is TRBV9, the J call TRBJ2-1; D is unclear. The CDR3 totals 14 residues. Trimming removed 3 bases from V and 5 bases from J, with 12 bases in between. CDR1 SGDLS and CDR2 YYNGEE come from the germline V gene. This CDR3 is CASSATMTDNEQFF. DNA for the CDR3: TGTGCCAGCAGCGCGACCATGACCGACAATGAGCAGTTCTTC. The variable domain in full, completed from reference TRBV9 and TRBJ2-1, reads DSGVTQTPKHLITATGQRVTLRCSPRSGDLSVYWYQQSLDQGLQFLIQYYNGEERAKGNILERFSAQQFPDLHSELNLSSLELGDSALYFCASSATMTDNEQFFGPGTRLTVL.

V is TRBV19 and J is TRBJ2-1; 15 bases align to TRBD2. Germline values: CDR1 LNHDA, CDR2 SQIVND (reference sequence). The CDR3 spans 16 residues. V shed 6 bases, J shed 6 bases, and the junction held 6 bases outside the gene matches. CDR3 sequence reads: CASSRGLAGGSNEQFF. The CDR3, as DNA: TGTGCCAGTAGCCGGGGACTAGCGGGAGGCTCCAATGAGCAGTTCTTC. Variable domain in full (rest from reference TRBV19 and TRBJ2-1): DGGITQSPKYLFRKEGQNVTLSCEQNLNHDAMYWYRQDPGQGLRLIYYSQIVNDFQKGDIAEGYSVSREKKESFPLTVTSAQKNPTAFYLCASSRGLAGGSNEQFFGPGTRLTVL.

This clonotype was observed many times. The rearrangement uses TRBV20-1 and TRBJ2-2; tentatively, D is TRBD2 (6 bases). Germline-derived CDR1 and CDR2 are DFQATT and SNEGSKA (reference sequence). The V end was cut by 6 bases, the J end by 5 bases, with 16 bases between. This CDR3 is built from 14 residues. CDR3 bases: TGCAGTGCGCTACGGGACTTGGGGACCGGGGAGCTGTTTTTT. Translation: CSALRDLGTGELFF.